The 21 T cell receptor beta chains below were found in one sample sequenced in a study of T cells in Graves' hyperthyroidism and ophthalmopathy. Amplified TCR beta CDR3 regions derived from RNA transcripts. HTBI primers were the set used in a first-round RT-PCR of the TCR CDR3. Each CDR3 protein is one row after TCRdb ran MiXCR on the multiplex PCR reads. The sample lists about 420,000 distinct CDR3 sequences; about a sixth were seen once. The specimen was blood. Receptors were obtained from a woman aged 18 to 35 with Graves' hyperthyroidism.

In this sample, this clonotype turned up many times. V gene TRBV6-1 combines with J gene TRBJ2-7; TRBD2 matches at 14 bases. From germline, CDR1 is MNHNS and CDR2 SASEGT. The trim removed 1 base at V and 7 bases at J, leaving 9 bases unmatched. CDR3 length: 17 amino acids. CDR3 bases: TGTGCCAGCAGTGAAGTTCGACTAGCGGGAGGGCCCGGTGAGCAGTACTTC. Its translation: CASSEVRLAGGPGEQYF.

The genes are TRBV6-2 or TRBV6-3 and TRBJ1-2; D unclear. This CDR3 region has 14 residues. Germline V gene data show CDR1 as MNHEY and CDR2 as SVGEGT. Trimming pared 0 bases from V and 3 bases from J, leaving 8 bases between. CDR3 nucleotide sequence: TGTGCCAGCAGTTACTCGATCCGGGACTATGGCTACACCTTC. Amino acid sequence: CASSYSIRDYGYTF.

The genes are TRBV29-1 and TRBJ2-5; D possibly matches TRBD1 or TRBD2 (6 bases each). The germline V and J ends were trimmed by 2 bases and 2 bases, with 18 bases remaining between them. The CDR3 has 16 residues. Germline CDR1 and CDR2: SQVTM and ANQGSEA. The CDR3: CSVESGEAEVQETQYF. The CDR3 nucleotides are TGCAGCGTTGAATCAGGGGAGGCAGAGGTTCAAGAGACCCAGTACTTC.

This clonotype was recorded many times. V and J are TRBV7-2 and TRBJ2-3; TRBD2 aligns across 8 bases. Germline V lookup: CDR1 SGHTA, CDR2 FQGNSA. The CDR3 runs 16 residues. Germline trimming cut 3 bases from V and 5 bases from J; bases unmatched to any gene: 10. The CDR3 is CASSFNGRASLDTQYF. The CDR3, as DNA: TGTGCCAGCAGCTTTAACGGGAGGGCCTCTTTAGATACGCAGTATTTT.

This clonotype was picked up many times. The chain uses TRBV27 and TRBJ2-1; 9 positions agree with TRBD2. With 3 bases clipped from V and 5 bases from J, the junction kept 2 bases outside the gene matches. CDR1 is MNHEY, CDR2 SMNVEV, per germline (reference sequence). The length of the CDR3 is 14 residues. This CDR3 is CASSLRGGHNEQFF. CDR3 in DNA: TGTGCCAGCAGTTTGCGGGGGGGCCACAATGAGCAGTTCTTC.

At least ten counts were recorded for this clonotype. The CDR3 nucleotides read TGTGCCTGGAGTCCCGACTCGGGGTTAGGCAATCAGCCCCAGCATTTT. Encoded protein: CAWSPDSGLGNQPQHF. The chain is built from TRBV30 and TRBJ1-5; D is ambiguous. From germline, CDR1 is GTSNPN and CDR2 SVGIG (reference sequence). The V end was cut by 2 bases, the J end by 2 bases, with 16 bases between. The CDR3 spans 16 residues.

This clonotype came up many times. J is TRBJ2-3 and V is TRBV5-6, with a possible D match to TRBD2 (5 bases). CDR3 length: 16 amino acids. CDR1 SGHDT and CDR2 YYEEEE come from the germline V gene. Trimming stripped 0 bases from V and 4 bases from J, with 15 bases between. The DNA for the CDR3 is TGTGCCAGCAGCTTGGCGATTAGCGCCGGATCAGATACGCAGTATTTT. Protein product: CASSLAISAGSDTQYF.

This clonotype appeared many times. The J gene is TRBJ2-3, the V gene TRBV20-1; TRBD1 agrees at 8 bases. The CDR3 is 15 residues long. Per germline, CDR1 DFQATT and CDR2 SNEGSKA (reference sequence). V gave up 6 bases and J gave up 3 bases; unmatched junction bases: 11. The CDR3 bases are TGCAGTGCCCACAGGACAGGGACGAGGACAGATACGCAGTATTTT. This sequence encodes CSAHRTGTRTDTQYF.

CDR3 sequence reads: CASSQTSGGGETQYF. The CDR3 region has the DNA TGCGCCAGCAGCCAGACTAGCGGGGGGGGCGAGACCCAGTACTTC. This chain connects TRBV4-1 to TRBJ2-5; TRBD2 matches 14 bases. CDR3 length: 15 residues. V was clipped by 3 bases and J by 5 bases; unmatched bases: 2. Looked up from germline, CDR1 is MGHRA and CDR2 is YSYEKL.

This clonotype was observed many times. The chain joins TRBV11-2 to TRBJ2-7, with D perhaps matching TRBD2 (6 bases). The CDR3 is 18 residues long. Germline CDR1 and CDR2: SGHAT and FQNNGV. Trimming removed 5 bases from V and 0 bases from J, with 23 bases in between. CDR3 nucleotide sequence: TGTGCCAGCAGCCTAATAGCCTTCGCGGGGCTAAGCTCCTACGAGCAGTACTTC. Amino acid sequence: CASSLIAFAGLSSYEQYF. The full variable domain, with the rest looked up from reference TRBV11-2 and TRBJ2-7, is EAGVAQSPRYKIIEKRQSVAFWCNPISGHATLYWYQQILGQGPKLLIQFQNNGVVDDSQLPKDRFSAERLKGVDSTLKIQPAKLEDSAVYLCASSLIAFAGLSSYEQYFGPGTRLTVT.

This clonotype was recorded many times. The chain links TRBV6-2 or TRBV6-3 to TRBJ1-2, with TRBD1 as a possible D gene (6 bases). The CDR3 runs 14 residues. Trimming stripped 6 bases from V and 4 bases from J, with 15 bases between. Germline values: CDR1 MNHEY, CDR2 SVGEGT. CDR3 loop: CASSLRGAVYGYTF. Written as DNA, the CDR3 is TGTGCCAGCAGCCTCCGGGGGGCCGTCTATGGCTACACCTTC.

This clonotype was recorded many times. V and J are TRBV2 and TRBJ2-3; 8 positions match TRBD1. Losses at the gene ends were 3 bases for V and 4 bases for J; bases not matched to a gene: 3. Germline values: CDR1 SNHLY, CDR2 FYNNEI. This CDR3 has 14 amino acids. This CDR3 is CASSDRGRADTQYF. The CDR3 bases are TGTGCCAGCAGTGACAGGGGGCGGGCAGATACGCAGTATTTT.

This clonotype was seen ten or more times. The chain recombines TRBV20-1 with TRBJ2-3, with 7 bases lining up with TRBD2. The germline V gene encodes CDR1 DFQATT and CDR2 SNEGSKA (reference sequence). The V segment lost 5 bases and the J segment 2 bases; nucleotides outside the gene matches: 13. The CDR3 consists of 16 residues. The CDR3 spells CSAVRQRGLATDTQYF. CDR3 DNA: TGCAGTGCTGTCCGACAGCGGGGCCTAGCCACAGATACGCAGTATTTT.

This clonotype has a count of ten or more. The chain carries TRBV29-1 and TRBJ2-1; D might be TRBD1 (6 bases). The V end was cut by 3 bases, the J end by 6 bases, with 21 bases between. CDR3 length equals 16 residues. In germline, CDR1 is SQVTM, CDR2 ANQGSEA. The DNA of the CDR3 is TGCAGCGTTGAGGGTCTTGGGGGCTGGTCTGGCAATGAGCAGTTCTTC. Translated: CSVEGLGGWSGNEQFF.

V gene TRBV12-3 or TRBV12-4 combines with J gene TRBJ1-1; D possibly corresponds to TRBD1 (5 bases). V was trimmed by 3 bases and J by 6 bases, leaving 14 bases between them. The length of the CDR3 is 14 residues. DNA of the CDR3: TGTGCCAGCAGTTTCGCAGGGTGGGTGGCTGAAGCTTTCTTT. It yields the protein CASSFAGWVAEAFF.

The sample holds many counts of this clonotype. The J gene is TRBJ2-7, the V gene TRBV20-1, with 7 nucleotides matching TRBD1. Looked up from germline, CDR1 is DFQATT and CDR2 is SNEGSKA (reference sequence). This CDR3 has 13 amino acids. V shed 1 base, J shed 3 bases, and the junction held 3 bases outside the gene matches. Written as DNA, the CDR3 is TGCAGTGCTAGAGGGGACAGCAACTACGAGCAGTACTTC. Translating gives CSARGDSNYEQYF.

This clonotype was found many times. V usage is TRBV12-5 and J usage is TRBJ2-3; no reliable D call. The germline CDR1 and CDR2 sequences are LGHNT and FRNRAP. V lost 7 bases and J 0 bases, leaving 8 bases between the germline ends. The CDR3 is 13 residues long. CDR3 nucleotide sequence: TGTGCTAGTGCTCCGTTCAGCACAGATACGCAGTATTTT. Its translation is CASAPFSTDTQYF.

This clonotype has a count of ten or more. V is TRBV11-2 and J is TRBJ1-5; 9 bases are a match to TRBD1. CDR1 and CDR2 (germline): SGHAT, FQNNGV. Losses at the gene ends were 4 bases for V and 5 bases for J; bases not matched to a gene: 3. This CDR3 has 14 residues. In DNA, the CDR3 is TGTGCCAGCAGCTCCCGGGACAGGGATCAGCCCCAGCATTTT. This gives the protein CASSSRDRDQPQHF.

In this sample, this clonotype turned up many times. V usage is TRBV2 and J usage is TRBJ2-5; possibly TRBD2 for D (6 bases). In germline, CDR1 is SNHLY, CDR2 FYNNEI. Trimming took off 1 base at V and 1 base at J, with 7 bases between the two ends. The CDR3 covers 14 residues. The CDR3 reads CASSEGRGQETQYF. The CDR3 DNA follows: TGTGCCAGCAGTGAAGGGCGGGGCCAAGAGACCCAGTACTTC.

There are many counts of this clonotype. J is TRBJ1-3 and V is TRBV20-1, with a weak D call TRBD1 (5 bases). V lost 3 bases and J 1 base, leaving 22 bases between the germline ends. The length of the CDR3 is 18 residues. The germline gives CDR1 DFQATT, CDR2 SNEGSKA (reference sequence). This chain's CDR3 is CSASVLPGRSPSGNTIYF. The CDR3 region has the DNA TGCAGTGCTAGCGTACTTCCGGGACGGTCCCCATCTGGAAACACCATATATTTT.

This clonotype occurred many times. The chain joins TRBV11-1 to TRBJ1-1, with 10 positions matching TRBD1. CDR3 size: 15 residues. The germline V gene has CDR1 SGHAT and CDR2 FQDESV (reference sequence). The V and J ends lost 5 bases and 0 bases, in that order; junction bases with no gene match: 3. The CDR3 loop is CASSPGQGVNTEAFF. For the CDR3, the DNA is TGTGCCAGCAGCCCTGGACAGGGGGTGAACACTGAAGCTTTCTTT.